A selection of T cell receptor beta chains follows, all from one sample in a study of regulatory T cells in long-lasting Graves disease. TCRdb reanalysed the multiplex PCR reads using MiXCR and keeps one entry per CDR3 protein. The sample includes 550,000 or so distinct CDR3 sequences, about 12% of them seen just once. This sample was shared with a second study, whose subject was T cells in Graves' hyperthyroidism and ophthalmopathy.

The sample consisted of peripheral blood mononuclear cells (PBMCs), taken at new diagnosis, from a patient treated with antithyroid drugs. The receptor source for this set is a woman aged 25-40 years with Graves disease. The CDR3 runs from the conserved cysteine through the conserved F or W. The D gene is left open where the match is weak. The listing skips clone size in some rows; elsewhere it reads once, few, many or a size class.

d_call clone_size j_call v_call cdr3_length cdr3_nt cdr3_aa
. few TRBJ2-3 TRBV3-1 17 TGTGCCAGCAGCCCCCGTCTATCGGGATATCGGACAGATACGCAGTATTTT CASSPRLSGYRTDTQYF
. few TRBJ1-2 TRBV7-9 13 TGTGCCAGCAGCTTCGACCCCCCCTATGGCTACACCTTC CASSFDPPYGYTF
TRBD2 many TRBJ2-1 TRBV7-9 16 TGTGCCAGCAGCTTCCCGACTAGCGGGATAGGTAATGAGCAGTTCTTC CASSFPTSGIGNEQFF
. many TRBJ1-2 TRBV28 13 TGTGCCAGCGAGTCCGCAGGGAACTATGGCTACACCTTC CASESAGNYGYTF
. . TRBJ2-1 TRBV24-1 14 TGTGCCACCAGTTGGGGAAGCTCCTACAATGAGCAGTTCTTC CATSWGSSYNEQFF
TRBD1 . TRBJ2-5 TRBV5-5 15 TGTGCCAGCAGCTTAGGGGACAGGGTGCAAGAGACCCAGTACTTC CASSLGDRVQETQYF
. . TRBJ1-1 TRBV5-1 17 TGCGCCAGCAGCTTGGCCCTTAGGACCGTGAGGCGGACTGAAGCTTTCTTT CASSLALRTVRRTEAFF
. many TRBJ2-2 TRBV12-3/TRBV12-4 14 TGTGCCAGCAGTTTCGCGGCTGACACCGGGGAGCTGTTTTTT CASSFAADTGELFF
. few TRBJ2-3 TRBV5-1 15 TGCGCCAGCATGCAGGGACCGTCTAGCACAGATACGCAGTATTTT CASMQGPSSTDTQYF
TRBD1 few TRBJ2-2 TRBV6-1 16 TGTGCCAGCAGGAAGACGGGACAGGGGGCGTCCGGGGAGCTGTTTTTT CASRKTGQGASGELFF
. . TRBJ2-2 TRBV7-6 16 TGTGCCAGCAGCTCCCCGTACCGGACCAAGACCGGGGAGCTGTTTTTT CASSSPYRTKTGELFF
TRBD2 many TRBJ2-7 TRBV28 15 TGTGCCAGCAGTTTGACGACTAGCGGGTCCTACGAGCAGTACTTC CASSLTTSGSYEQYF
. . TRBJ2-5 TRBV7-2 13 TGTGCCAGCAGCTCCCCAGGGAAGGAGACCCAGTACTTC CASSSPGKETQYF
. . TRBJ1-2 TRBV5-1 14 TGCGCCAGCAGCTCCGGACCAGAAGACCATGGCTACACCTTC CASSSGPEDHGYTF
. few TRBJ1-4 TRBV28 14 TGTGCCAGCGGCCCGACAGCTCTTAATGAAAAACTGTTTTTT CASGPTALNEKLFF
. many TRBJ1-6 TRBV6-1 13 TGTGCCAGCAGTGAAGACAGGCCGTCACCCCTCCACTTT CASSEDRPSPLHF
TRBD1 . TRBJ2-7 TRBV20-1 14 TGCAGTGCTTCCCGGGACAGGGCGGGTTACGAGCAGTACTTC CSASRDRAGYEQYF
. many TRBJ2-7 TRBV12-3/TRBV12-4 12 TGTGCCAGCAGTTTGGGGGGAGTCGAGCAGTACTTC CASSLGGVEQYF
TRBD1 many TRBJ1-2 TRBV27 15 TGTGCCAGCAGTTCCCCGGGGACAGGGGTACGGGGCTACACCTTC CASSSPGTGVRGYTF
. many TRBJ1-3 TRBV4-1 19 TGCGCCAGCAGCCAAGATAGTGTGTCGGGACGCCTCTCTGGAAACACCATATATTTT CASSQDSVSGRLSGNTIYF
. . TRBJ1-5 TRBV29-1 14 TGCAGCGTAGATTCCGGACAGTCGGATCAGCCCCAGCATTTT CSVDSGQSDQPQHF
. few TRBJ2-7 TRBV27 15 TGTGCCAGCAGTTTATCGGCGGGACAGTCCTACGAGCAGTACTTC CASSLSAGQSYEQYF
. many TRBJ1-1 TRBV3-1 15 TGTGCCAGCAGCCAGGGGGTACTCCTGGGTACTGAAGCTTTCTTT CASSQGVLLGTEAFF
TRBD1 many TRBJ2-5 TRBV12-3/TRBV12-4 13 TGTGCCAGCAGCCAGACAGGGGTGGAGACCCAGTACTTC CASSQTGVETQYF
TRBD2 . TRBJ2-7 TRBV3-1 17 TGTGCCAGCAGCTCGGGACTAGCGGGACCTGGGTCCTACGAGCAGTACTTC CASSSGLAGPGSYEQYF
TRBD1 many TRBJ1-1 TRBV12-3/TRBV12-4 16 TGTGCCAGCAGCCCAGGGGGGGGGCCGCCGAACACTGAAGCTTTCTTT CASSPGGGPPNTEAFF
TRBD2 few TRBJ2-4 TRBV2 13 TGTGCCAGCAGCCAGGGACTACAAAACATTCAGTACTTC CASSQGLQNIQYF
TRBD2 many TRBJ2-1 TRBV30 14 TGTGCCTTGACGTCGGGGGAGGGCCTCAATGAGCAGTTCTTC CALTSGEGLNEQFF
TRBD1 many TRBJ2-1 TRBV24-1 16 TGTGCCACCAGCCCCCTCGGGCAGGGGGTCCACAATGAGCAGTTCTTC CATSPLGQGVHNEQFF
. . TRBJ2-3 TRBV5-4 16 TGTGCCAGCAGCTTTAAGCTAGAGGGGGACACGGGTACGCAGTATTTT CASSFKLEGDTGTQYF